The present T cell receptor (beta chain) was sequenced within a study of beta chain features in type 1 diabetes (dated by TCRdb to the late 2010s). For the study in its entirety: Patients and healthy donors did not differ in mean age, gender distribution, total cell number or subset yield. A total of about 110 million sorted cells were examined across all samples, and the number of cells per subset was strongly correlated with RNA yield. In the study, recently diagnosed type 1 diabetes patients and matched healthy donors were compared on the TCRB repertoires of their sorted circulating CD4+ T cell subsets. Regulatory and stem cell-like memory subsets were obtained from only 8 patients and about eight healthy donors, while naive and central memory subsets were obtained from all 28 donors.

The CDR3 numbers 13 residues from cysteine through phenylalanine. The kept DNA is CDR3 alone, 39 bases in frame from the first base. From a lookup of the germline V gene, CDR1 and CDR2 are MNHNS and SASEGT. The junction carries 11 bases between V and J, which are trimmed by 5 bases and 4 bases respectively. As regards this clone: Its target antigen remains unknown. It has no much larger one-base neighbor in the sample; base qualities were not kept.

Each donor gave one peripheral blood draw, averaging around 0.11 L, which was collected into heparinised tubes. A BD FACSAria II was used to sort naive, central memory, regulatory and stem cell-like memory CD4+ T cells with a panel that included CD45RO, CCR7, CD25, CD127, CD95 and CD27. Purity was above 95% for every sorted population. Right away, PBMCs were isolated by Lymphoprep density gradient centrifugation and were stained directly, with no culture step. Samples were stained and sorted in pairs, with one healthy donor and one patient per experiment, so that batch effects were minimized. The entire amount of isolated RNA was reverse transcribed using the High Capacity cDNA Reverse Transcription Kit, so the sequenced TCRB transcripts were expressed ones. Deep immunoSEQ sequencing was performed on naive, central memory and regulatory T cell samples, with an average of around 3.5 million total reads per sample. After sorted cells were lysed in RLT buffer, RNA was extracted with DNase-treated RNeasy Micro or Mini kits, with the choice depending on cell number. To prevent cross-contamination, every cell subset was processed on its own, while patient and healthy donor samples were processed together. TCRB sequences were amplified from cDNA with the immunoSEQ multiplex PCR, producing 87-bp fragments spanning the CDR3 region. Amplicons were sequenced on the Illumina HiSeq platform. In the authors' own workflow: Synthetic template baselines were used to correct PCR bias computationally, reads within Hamming distance 2 were collapsed, and singletons that could not be merged were discarded. Reads were aligned to IMGT to assign V, D and J genes, CDR3 length, and insertions or deletions at six rearrangement sites. Within each subset, clonotype counts were normalized to the number of sorted cells before true diversity and Gini coefficients were calculated with the tcR R package. The overlap coefficient, calculated on TCRB nucleotide sequences, was used to measure repertoire sharing. Out-of-frame TCRB sequences from naive cells were analyzed to stand in for the pre-selection repertoire. TCRdb took over this immuneACCESS table, retaining in-frame rearrangements with V and J assigned. Such tables are incomplete; in checked studies, under half of the missing clones stem from an unresolved V gene, and the remainder is unexplained. That table gives V, J and clone size, and the DNA gave D and trimming. Across this sample there are about 620,000 clones, with roughly a sixth seen only once. In total, the top ten clones hold 0.09% to 0.095% of the sample.

What the study reported, not specific to this receptor: Type 1 diabetes patients showed a moderate but significant shortening of TCRB CDR3 length in all four CD4+ subsets. Only small numbers of individuals were included in the HLA sub-analyses, which left unresolved whether HLA type had any influence on TCRB rearrangement. Naive, central memory and regulatory TCRB repertoires appeared to be more alike among patients than among healthy donors. Sequencing cDNA rather than genomic DNA could over-represent highly expressing activated cells, although activation and CD3 levels did not differ between groups. Shorter templates might have been favored by PCR, but patient and control samples were amplified and corrected together, so both groups would have been affected equally by any skew. At VDJ recombination sites, type 1 diabetes patients had fewer insertions and more deleted nucleotides, which implies abnormalities in thymic rearrangement.

Recombination linked TRBV6-1 to TRBJ1-2; no D gene can be assigned with confidence. The receptor comes from a man younger than 35 in good health. The source material was naive CD4+ T cells from blood. What the cell subset or site label conveys for this sample: true naive CD4+ T cells. The CDR3 region reads CASSHGGFYGYTF. The DNA sequence follows: TGTGCCAGCAGTCACGGAGGATTCTATGGCTACACCTTC.